This T cell receptor beta chain was profiled in a study of prognosis after radiotherapy for stage I lung cancer. Overall study context: Distant metastases arose in a handful of patients, median approximately seven months post-radiotherapy; fewer than 18 had no significant progression.

Remarks on this clonotype: Antigen specificity is unknown.

The CDR3 extends over 11 amino acids. The V gene lost 5 bases and the J gene lost 8 bases, with 10 bases spanning the gap. From germline, CDR1 is GTSNPN and CDR2 SVGIG (reference sequence). Regarding the study as a whole: Patients who went on to get distant metastases had lower Shannon entropy after stereotactic body radiation therapy. Tumor-specific status of the expanded TCR clones was not determined in the analysis. Following stereotactic body radiation therapy, unique TCR clone counts fell, with a median of around 10,000 versus 6,900.

Multiplex PCR in two rounds served to amplify TCR beta CDR3 from genomic DNA. Every TRBV and TRBJ gene had its own specific primer in first-round PCR. TCRdb re-called the multiplex PCR reads with MiXCR, one entry per CDR3 protein. The sample records around 20,000 distinct CDR3 sequences, around 55% being singletons. The rearrangement uses TRBV30 and TRBJ2-1; TRBD2 might be the D (5 bases). The source was PBMCs, collected before or after stereotactic body radiation therapy (not recorded which). This TCR was recovered from a donor aged 50 or older with non-small cell lung cancer. The CDR3 protein is CAWFRLHEQFF. Written as DNA, the CDR3 is TGTGCCTGGTTCCGACTACATGAGCAGTTCTTC.